This T cell receptor (beta chain) was identified in a study of spatial heterogeneity in lung cancer. Study at large: Alpha-chain detections were consistently fewer than beta-chain detections among the sequences.

Time point reported: sample taken at primary tumor resection. One entry per CDR3 protein results from TCRdb running MiXCR on the 5' RACE reads. Of approximately 7,800 distinct CDR3 sequences detected, approximately 8.2% appear once; the ten largest clones hold roughly 4.4%. Broader study findings: One measure, the expanded intratumoral alpha and beta TCR count, tracked tumor mutation counts.

CDR3 size: 15 residues. Unmatched junction bases numbered 5, after V lost 4 bases and J lost 4 bases. Germline V CDR1 and CDR2: SGDLS, YYNGEE. This clonotype is labeled medium-sized. The antigen is not known. The receptor's source is a male donor with early-stage non-small cell lung cancer. The sequencing used lung tumor tissue, collected at surgery. The genes are TRBV9 and TRBJ2-3; TRBD2 agrees at 11 bases. The CDR3 nucleotides are TGTGCCAGCAGCCCTGGGACTAGCGGCGCAGATACGCAGTATTTT. Protein sequence: CASSPGTSGADTQYF.